The clone carrying this T cell receptor beta chain has a handful of counts. The antigen is unknown. This sample was taken from a study of beta chain features in type 1 diabetes. Trimming stripped 5 bases from V and 6 bases from J, with 14 bases between. There are 14 residues in the CDR3. Germline assignment: CDR1 LGHNA and CDR2 YSLEER. The study, taken as a whole, reports: VDJ junctions sequenced from type 1 diabetes patients showed fewer insertions and more deletions. Shorter TCRB CDR3s, moderately but significantly so, marked every one of the four CD4+ subsets in Type 1 diabetes patients. Naive, central memory and regulatory TCRB repertoires appeared more similar among patients than healthy donors.

The study reverse transcribed the entire isolated RNA, so it sequenced expressed TCRB transcripts. Sequencing of naive, central memory and regulatory T cell samples gave an average of around 4 million reads. Profiled with immunoSEQ multiplex PCR; TCRdb holds only in-frame clones, not every one. The table shows more than 550,000 clones, with over 12% occurring only once. Sorting of CD4+ naive, central memory, regulatory and stem cell-like memory cells was performed via CD45RO/CCR7/CD25/CD127/CD95/CD27. The receptor was derived from a man younger than 30 with type 1 diabetes. Sequenced: naive CD4+ T cells from blood. J is TRBJ1-5 and V is TRBV4-3, with D tentatively TRBD1 (5 bases). This CDR3 reads CASSFTGWFQPQHF. CDR3 DNA sequence: TGCGCCAGCAGCTTCACAGGATGGTTTCAGCCCCAGCATTTT.